Below, one T cell receptor beta chain is given with its context. The data stem from a study of blood T cell repertoires in COVID-19. Study context: COVID-19 samples collected from the United States, Italy and Spain covered acute and convalescent phases.

Authors' methods: Amplification of reference gene primers was used by the study to estimate nucleated cell counts. The method was immunoSEQ multiplex PCR; TCRdb's version includes in-frame clones alone and lacks a portion of them. V and J calls and clone size are those listed in that table; D and trimming were worked out from the DNA. The sample yields about 87,000 clones, approximately 86% seen once. This CDR3 has 14 residues. Between the trimmed V and J ends, which lost 1 base and 7 bases, there was a span of 11 bases. The germline gives CDR1 LGHDT, CDR2 YNNKEL (reference sequence). This TCR derives from a man aged 35 to 55 with acute or convalescent COVID-19. The sequenced sample consisted of peripheral blood. The chain carries TRBV3-1 (or the pseudogene TRBV3-2) and TRBJ1-5; tentative D call: TRBD1 (5 bases). The CDR3 DNA sequence: TGTGCCAGCAGCCAAGGTGGGGGAGGACAGCCCCAGCATTTT. Residues: CASSQGGGGQPQHF.